This TCR beta chain was observed in a study of blood T cells in healthy people across ages. Study-level findings and limits: Naive CD4+ cells and diversity were both higher in long-lived donors than in aged donors. Unsorted PBMC input precluded a conclusive naive versus antigen-experienced comparison.

Researchers collected about 9.1 milliliters of peripheral blood from every single donor. PBMCs were isolated at a quantity of at least 6 million per sample. A second PCR of about 7 to 12 cycles used a sample-barcoded 5' primer and a J-beta primer mix. TCRdb itself ran the 5' RACE reads through MiXCR, one entry per CDR3 protein. The sample includes 1.5 million to 1.9 million distinct CDR3 sequences, 42% of them seen just once. Germline CDR1 is DFQATT and CDR2 is SNEGSKA (reference sequence). The CDR3 is made up of 11 amino acids. Trimming at V came to 8 bases and at J to 7 bases, leaving 6 bases not matched to a gene. To note about this clonotype: Antigen specificity is unknown.

Sequencing was performed on blood. The gene calls are TRBV20-1 and TRBJ1-2; 8 bases map to TRBD1. This clonotype was obtained from a woman under 30 in good health. The CDR3 sequence: CSSGGGFGYTF. The CDR3 DNA is TGCAGTTCAGGGGGCGGTTTTGGCTACACCTTC.